The entry that follows covers one T cell receptor (beta chain) sequence. Its antigen is still unknown. RNA extraction and reverse transcription yielded cDNA as sequencing template. Assay used: immunoSEQ multiplex PCR; TCRdb lists only in-frame clones, some missing. Of 75,000 to 80,000 clones detected, 66% appear once; the ten largest clones hold less than 25%. The entry originates in a study of CD8+ T cells in alopecia areata. General observations from the study: Both scalp clonality and the expanded CD8+ clones among the top 100 showed a significant decrease with tofacitinib. Mice gave a clearer picture of TCR sharing than patients did, possibly for HLA-related reasons.

Treatment indicated: oral pan-JAK inhibitor, 5-10 mg twice daily. Obtained from alopecia areata patients were lesional scalp punch biopsies along with peripheral blood. J gave up 3 bases and V 0 bases, and 7 bases lay outside the gene matches. Germline V CDR1 and CDR2: LGHNA, YNFKEQ. The CDR3 is 17 amino acids. V is TRBV4-2 and J is TRBJ2-7; 11 bases fit TRBD2. This receptor was identified in a human donor with alopecia areata. Sequencing used CD8+ T cells sorted from blood, obtained at week 24, from a patient treated with tofacitinib. CDR3 amino acids: CASSQELTSGGFYEQYF. CDR3 coding DNA: TGTGCCAGCAGCCAAGAACTAACTAGCGGGGGTTTCTACGAGCAGTACTTC.